The 23 T cell receptor beta chains in this list originate from one sample, sequenced in a study of T cells in Graves' hyperthyroidism and ophthalmopathy. TCR beta CDR3 regions were amplified from RNA. An initial round of RT-PCR targeting the TCR CDR3 relied on the HTBI primer set. TCRdb re-called the multiplex PCR reads through MiXCR, storing one row per CDR3 protein. The profile shows a few hundred thousand distinct CDR3 sequences, approximately 15% of them singletons. The sequenced material came from blood. The source of these receptors is a woman aged 40 to 50 with Graves' ophthalmopathy.

This rearrangement joins TRBV20-1 to TRBJ2-5; weak D call: TRBD1 (6 bases). The CDR3 is 17 residues long. Trimming took off 1 base at V and 3 bases at J, with 21 bases between the two ends. In germline, CDR1 is DFQATT, CDR2 SNEGSKA (reference sequence). CDR3: CSARGVGRGISEETQYF. Written as DNA, the CDR3 is TGCAGTGCTAGAGGGGTCGGCAGGGGAATTTCCGAAGAGACCCAGTACTTC.

At least ten counts were recorded for this clonotype. The V gene is TRBV12-3 or TRBV12-4, the J gene TRBJ2-1, with 10 bases matching TRBD1. This CDR3 is 15 amino acids long. V trimming: 6 bases; J trimming: 6 bases; junction bases outside the gene matches: 8. The CDR3: CASRNRDRGGNEQFF. The CDR3 DNA reads TGTGCCAGCAGGAACCGGGACAGGGGCGGCAATGAGCAGTTCTTC.

This clonotype appeared many times. V gene TRBV12-3 or TRBV12-4 combines with J gene TRBJ2-2; the match to TRBD2 covers 12 bases. The CDR3 runs 18 residues. After removal of 2 bases from V and 5 bases from J, the junction contained 9 bases not matched to a gene. CDR3 in amino acids: CASSLRRLAGARTGELFF. The CDR3 region has the DNA TGTGCCAGCAGTTTAAGGAGACTAGCGGGGGCTAGGACCGGGGAGCTGTTTTTT.

V gene TRBV5-6 combines with J gene TRBJ2-1; 9 bases line up with TRBD2. Germline V gene lookup returns CDR1 SGHDT and CDR2 YYEEEE. The CDR3 has 16 amino acids. V lost 4 bases, J lost 8 bases, and 13 bases stayed unmatched. CDR3 sequence reads: CASSVLLAGLIHEQFF. As DNA, the CDR3 is TGTGCCAGCAGCGTACTCCTAGCGGGGTTGATTCATGAGCAGTTCTTC.

The chain employs TRBV29-1 and TRBJ2-1, with 7 bases aligning to TRBD1. The CDR3 contains 13 residues. V lost 7 bases, J lost 6 bases, and 9 bases stayed unmatched. CDR1 and CDR2 from the germline V gene are SQVTM and ANQGSEA. The DNA for the CDR3 is TGCAGCGCCTCAGGGGGAGCTCTCAATGAGCAGTTCTTC. It is translated as CSASGGALNEQFF.

In its sample, this clonotype was seen a few times. This rearrangement joins TRBV7-9 to TRBJ1-6, with D tentatively TRBD1 (5 bases). The CDR3 spans 15 residues. Germline V gene lookup returns CDR1 SEHNR and CDR2 FQNEAQ (reference sequence). The V gene lost 0 bases and the J gene lost 9 bases, with 12 bases spanning the gap. The CDR3, as DNA: TGTGCCAGCAGCTTAGCGTGGGGGTCAGGTTCACCCCTCCACTTT. Protein: CASSLAWGSGSPLHF. Variable domain in full (rest from reference TRBV7-9 and TRBJ1-6): DTGVSQNPRHKITKRGQNVTFRCDPISEHNRLYWYRQTLGQGPEFLTYFQNEAQLEKSRLLSDRFSAERPKGSFSTLEIQRTEQGDSAMYLCASSLAWGSGSPLHFGNGTRLTVT.

This clonotype occurred many times. V gene TRBV12-3 or TRBV12-4 combines with J gene TRBJ2-1; unclear D gene. V gave up 7 bases and J gave up 0 bases, with 25 bases separating them. This CDR3 contains 19 residues. The CDR3 loop is CASTSVVILTASSYNEQFF. The CDR3 DNA follows: TGTGCCAGCACCTCCGTGGTCATTTTGACGGCCAGCTCCTACAATGAGCAGTTCTTC.

This clonotype was found many times. This chain uses TRBV7-9 with TRBJ2-1, with a tentative D call TRBD2 (5 bases). Trimming took 5 bases from V and 4 from J, leaving 21 bases between them. This CDR3 is 17 amino acids long. CDR1 and CDR2 (germline): SEHNR, FQNEAQ (reference sequence). CDR3 in DNA: TGTGCCAGCAGCCCGCGTGATTTAGTGGGGAGATACAATGAGCAGTTCTTC. Encoded protein: CASSPRDLVGRYNEQFF. Using reference TRBV7-9 and TRBJ2-1 for the parts outside the CDR3, the full variable domain is DTGVSQNPRHKITKRGQNVTFRCDPISEHNRLYWYRQTLGQGPEFLTYFQNEAQLEKSRLLSDRFSAERPKGSFSTLEIQRTEQGDSAMYLCASSPRDLVGRYNEQFFGPGTRLTVL.

This clonotype was counted many times. The chain recombines TRBV6-2 or TRBV6-3 with TRBJ2-3; 8 nucleotides agree with TRBD1. Germline CDR1 reads MNHEY; CDR2 reads SVGEGT. There are 18 residues in the CDR3. The trim removed 2 bases at V and 7 bases at J, leaving 17 bases unmatched. CDR3 in amino acids: CASSYIVDPGGLENTQYF. In DNA form, the CDR3 reads TGTGCCAGCAGTTACATAGTGGATCCAGGGGGCTTGGAGAATACGCAGTATTTT.

As to this clonotype: A much larger clone differs by one base, so this may be a read error. This chain joins TRBV20-1 and TRBJ2-7; 11 bases match TRBD2. The end of the DNA aligns better with TRBJ2-1, so the J call may be wrong. The CDR3 loop spans 14 amino acids. From germline, CDR1 is DFQATT and CDR2 SNEGSKA (reference sequence). This CDR3 is CSARGLADSYEQFF. For the CDR3, the DNA is TGCAGTGCTAGGGGACTAGCGGACTCCTACGAGCAGTTCTTC.

The J gene is TRBJ2-7, the V gene TRBV24-1; the match to TRBD2 covers 7 bases. Per germline, CDR1 KGHDR and CDR2 SFDVKD. The V segment lost 4 bases and the J segment 0 bases; nucleotides outside the gene matches: 5. The CDR3 is made up of 15 amino acids. The chain's CDR3 is CATSESGVSSYEQYF. CDR3 nucleotides: TGTGCCACCAGTGAAAGCGGGGTGTCCTCCTACGAGCAGTACTTC.

Comments on this clonotype: It may be a read error: a sequence one base away is much more abundant. This chain links TRBV15 with TRBJ2-5, with D perhaps TRBD1 or TRBD2 (7 bases each). V lost 0 bases and J 9 bases, leaving 17 bases between the germline ends. The germline gives CDR1 LNHNV, CDR2 YYDKDF (reference sequence). CDR3 size: 15 residues. Here the CDR3 DNA reads TGTGCCACCAGCAGAGACTCCCCGGCAGGGGGGGCCCAGTACTTC. Protein sequence: CATSRDSPAGGAQYF. Drawing the rest from reference TRBV15 and TRBJ2-5, the complete variable domain is DAMVIQNPRYQVTQFGKPVTLSCSQTLNHNVMYWYQQKSSQAPKLLFHYYDKDFNNEADTPDNFQSRRPNTSFCFLDIRSPGLGDTAMYLCATSRDSPAGGAQYFGPGTRLLVL.

The table lists this clonotype with a few counts. This chain joins TRBV4-1 and TRBJ1-2; D gene uncertain. V dropped 0 bases and J dropped 5 bases, with 16 bases sitting between them. CDR1 is MGHRA, CDR2 YSYEKL, per germline. The length of the CDR3 is 16 residues. The DNA of the CDR3 is TGCGCCAGCAGCCAAGATTTCAGGCCCGGACTTTATGGCTACACCTTC. Protein product: CASSQDFRPGLYGYTF.

This clonotype has a count of ten or more. The chain links TRBV5-6 to TRBJ2-3; D is unresolved. The CDR3 sequence is 13 residues long. V was trimmed by 1 base and J by 2 bases, leaving 5 bases between them. Per germline, CDR1 SGHDT and CDR2 YYEEEE. The CDR3 spells CASSLTPTDTQYF. The CDR3 DNA reads as TGTGCCAGCAGCTTGACCCCCACAGATACGCAGTATTTT.

This clonotype was recorded many times. V is TRBV2 and J is TRBJ2-3, with 8 bases matching TRBD2. Germline trimming cut 6 bases from V and 2 bases from J; bases unmatched to any gene: 7. Germline assignment: CDR1 SNHLY and CDR2 FYNNEI. CDR3 length: 15 amino acids. The CDR3 sequence is CASRDKREYTDTQYF. The CDR3 nucleotides are TGTGCCAGCAGAGACAAGCGGGAGTACACAGATACGCAGTATTTT.

The chain links TRBV29-1 to TRBJ2-7; the D gene is possibly TRBD2 (7 bases). Germline V gene lookup returns CDR1 SQVTM and CDR2 ANQGSEA. The CDR3 length is 15 residues. The V gene lost 4 bases and the J gene lost 3 bases, with 19 bases spanning the gap. CDR3 in amino acids: CSVGLGGGKNYEQYF. The CDR3 bases are TGCAGCGTTGGCTTAGGGGGGGGCAAAAACTACGAGCAGTACTTC.

This chain joins TRBV2 and TRBJ1-2; 8 positions match TRBD1. The trim removed 8 bases at V and 4 bases at J, leaving 0 bases unmatched. CDR1 is SNHLY and CDR2 is FYNNEI in the germline V gene. The CDR3 runs 11 residues. CDR3 DNA: TGTGCCAGCGGACAGGGCTATGGCTACACCTTC. Protein sequence: CASGQGYGYTF. Full variable domain (remainder filled in from reference TRBV2 and TRBJ1-2): EPEVTQTPSHQVTQMGQEVILRCVPISNHLYFYWYRQILGQKVEFLVSFYNNEISEKSEIFDDQFSVERPDGSNFTLKIRSTKLEDSAMYFCASGQGYGYTFGSGTRLTVV.

This clonotype was recorded at least ten times. This rearrangement joins TRBV28 to TRBJ2-7; 9 positions match TRBD2. Unmatched junction bases numbered 19, after V lost 5 bases and J lost 2 bases. The CDR3 consists of 19 residues. Per germline, CDR1 MDHEN and CDR2 SYDVKM. CDR3 sequence: CASSRSRVRRGRGPYEQYF. The CDR3 coding sequence is TGTGCCAGCAGTCGCTCTAGAGTTCGTCGCGGGAGGGGTCCCTACGAGCAGTACTTC.

This clonotype has more than one count but fewer than ten. The chain links TRBV10-2 to TRBJ2-1; D remains unclear. V was trimmed by 2 bases and J by 3 bases, leaving 8 bases between them. Germline V gene data show CDR1 as WSHSY and CDR2 as SAAADI. This CDR3 spans 14 amino acids. The CDR3 loop is CASSEGRIYNEQFF. CDR3 nucleotide sequence: TGCGCCAGCAGTGAGGGACGGATCTACAATGAGCAGTTCTTC.

The CDR3 DNA follows: TGTGCCAGCAGTGCAGGTAGGGGGGAGAACACTGAAGCTTTCTTT. This gives the protein CASSAGRGENTEAFF. The V and J genes are TRBV2 and TRBJ1-1; a possible D gene is TRBD1 (6 bases). The V gene lost 4 bases and the J gene lost 1 base, with 13 bases spanning the gap. CDR3 size: 15 residues. CDR1 is SNHLY and CDR2 is FYNNEI in the germline V gene.

This clonotype was detected many times. The rearrangement links TRBV3-1 to TRBJ2-7; no reliable D call. Germline CDR1 is LGHDT and CDR2 is YNNKEL (reference sequence). Trimming stripped 1 base from V and 7 bases from J, with 20 bases between. The CDR3 has 16 amino acids. This chain's CDR3 is CASSQAIGLKMGEQYF. The CDR3 bases are TGTGCCAGCAGCCAAGCCATCGGGCTGAAGATGGGTGAGCAGTACTTC.

This clonotype was counted many times. The rearrangement joins TRBV6-5 to TRBJ2-1; tentatively, D is TRBD1 or TRBD2 (5 bases each). The CDR3 has 15 residues. Germline CDR1 reads MNHEY; CDR2 reads SVGAGI. The V end lost 2 bases, the J end lost 6 bases, and 14 bases lay between the germline ends. The CDR3 sequence: CASSYARGVGNEQFF. For the CDR3, the DNA is TGTGCCAGCAGTTACGCTAGAGGGGTGGGCAATGAGCAGTTCTTC.

The J gene is TRBJ1-5, the V gene TRBV12-3 or TRBV12-4, with TRBD1 identical over 9 bases. The CDR3 is 15 amino acids. V gave up 6 bases and J gave up 5 bases; unmatched junction bases: 8. The CDR3 coding sequence is TGTGCCAGCAGAGACAACAGGGGGCGGGATCAGCCCCAGCATTTT. It specifies CASRDNRGRDQPQHF.